This entry features one T cell receptor beta chain sequence. V shed 6 bases, J shed 1 base, and the junction held 6 bases outside the gene matches. Germline V gene sequence: CDR1 MRHNA, CDR2 SNTAGT. This CDR3 comprises 15 residues. The data are from a study of blood T cell repertoires in COVID-19. For the study at large: COVID-19 samples, acute and convalescent, were from the United States, Italy and Spain. From T cells, B-cell-depleted T cells, or PBMCs came the material, which was cDNA or gDNA.

Source study methods: Nucleated cell number was recorded as an estimate derived from reference gene primer amplification. Libraries were prepared by immunoSEQ multiplex PCR; TCRdb keeps only in-frame clonotypes and omits some of them. That table gives V, J and clone size, and the DNA gave D and trimming. Among 150,000 to 200,000 clones listed, roughly nine tenths were seen once. The specimen sequenced was peripheral blood. This TCR was sampled from a man in his 70s with acute or convalescent COVID-19. This rearrangement joins TRBV6-4 to TRBJ1-5; 7 bases fit TRBD1. In nucleotides, the CDR3 is TGTGCCAGCAGCCCAACGGACAGGAGCAATCAGCCCCAGCATTTT. Protein sequence: CASSPTDRSNQPQHF.